This T cell receptor (beta chain) was captured in a study of neurological immune-mediated disorders. The CDR3 is made up of 14 amino acids. The germline V gene has CDR1 MNHEY and CDR2 SMNVEV (reference sequence). Trimming cost V 5 bases and J 3 bases, with 10 bases left between them. General study points: Phylogenetically, 18 of 34 multiple sclerosis patients' repertoires fell into one related-CDR3 cluster, a possible signature.

For the unsorted libraries, 2 million PBMCs stored at -80 C served as input. This clonotype was detected only a few times. What it binds is unknown. Using its own MiXCR run on the 5' RACE reads, TCRdb lists one record per CDR3 protein. The sample has about 71,000 distinct CDR3 sequences; 3% to 3.5% are singletons. This clonotype was sampled from a man between 35 and 55 years old with multiple sclerosis. The sample consisted of PBMCs. V is TRBV27 and J is TRBJ1-4; no firm D call. CDR3 sequence reads: CASSTNVPNEKLFF. The CDR3 nucleotides are TGTGCCAGCAGTACGAACGTGCCTAATGAAAAACTGTTTTTT.